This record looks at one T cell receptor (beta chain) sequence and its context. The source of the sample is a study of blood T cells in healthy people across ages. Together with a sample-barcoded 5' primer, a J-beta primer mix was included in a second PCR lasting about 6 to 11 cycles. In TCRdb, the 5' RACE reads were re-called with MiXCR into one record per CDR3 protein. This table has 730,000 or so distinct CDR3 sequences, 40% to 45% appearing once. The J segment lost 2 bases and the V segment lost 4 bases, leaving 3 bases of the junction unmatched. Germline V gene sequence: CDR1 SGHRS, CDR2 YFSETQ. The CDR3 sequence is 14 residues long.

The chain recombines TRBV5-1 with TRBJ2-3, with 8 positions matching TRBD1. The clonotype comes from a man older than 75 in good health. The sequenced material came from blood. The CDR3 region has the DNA TGCGCCAGCAGCACGGACAGGGCCACAGATACGCAGTATTTT. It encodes CASSTDRATDTQYF.